One sample yielded the 15 T cell receptor beta chains listed below, sequenced in a study of cytomegalovirus exposure and HLA in healthy donors. 60 Vbeta and 13 Jbeta primers were used in PCR. Sequencing was performed with immunoSEQ multiplex PCR; in TCRdb, only in-frame clones are kept and a portion is missing. Here the sample table reports tens of thousands of clones. Sequenced material: PBMCs. These receptors were collected from a woman aged 40-49 years in good health and CMV-seropositive.

The CDR3 bases are TGCAGCGTTAGATGGCGGGAGTACGTAGGTGAGCAGTTCTTC. Translated, it gives CSVRWREYVGEQFF. This sequence joins TRBV29-1 and TRBJ2-1; TRBD2 matches 7 bases. Germline values: CDR1 SQVTM, CDR2 ANQGSEA. Trimming took 5 bases from V and 9 from J; bases not matched to a gene: 13. This CDR3 region has 14 residues.

This chain uses TRBV19 with TRBJ1-5, with D possibly being TRBD1 (5 bases). V lost 6 bases and J 5 bases, leaving 14 bases between the germline ends. CDR3 length: 14 residues. Germline lookup yields CDR1 LNHDA and CDR2 SQIVND (reference sequence). The CDR3 coding sequence is TGTGCCAGTAGCTATAGGGGTCTCGATCAGCCCCAGCATTTT. It codes for CASSYRGLDQPQHF. The full variable domain, completed using reference TRBV19 and TRBJ1-5, is DGGITQSPKYLFRKEGQNVTLSCEQNLNHDAMYWYRQDPGQGLRLIYYSQIVNDFQKGDIAEGYSVSREKKESFPLTVTSAQKNPTAFYLCASSYRGLDQPQHFGDGTRLSIL.

This sequence joins TRBV10-3 and TRBJ1-5; D perhaps matches TRBD1 (6 bases). Trimming cost V 8 bases and J 0 bases, with 14 bases left between them. The CDR3 is 15 residues long. Germline V gene sequence: CDR1 ENHRY, CDR2 SYGVKD. Here the CDR3 DNA reads TGTGCCATCGCGGACAGTTTAGATAGCAATCAGCCCCAGCATTTT. Translating gives CAIADSLDSNQPQHF.

The chain is built from TRBV6-5 and TRBJ2-3; TRBD2 matches at 11 bases. CDR1 and CDR2 from the germline V gene are MNHEY and SVGAGI. CDR3 size: 14 residues. The V segment lost 4 bases and the J segment 8 bases; nucleotides outside the gene matches: 5. CDR3 bases: TGTGCCAGCAGTTTAGCGGGAGGGCTTGGTACGCAGTATTTT. It codes for CASSLAGGLGTQYF.

The chain couples TRBV7-2 to TRBJ1-5, with D hard to call. V was shortened by 2 bases and J by 9 bases, with 17 bases between the two germline ends. CDR3 length: 15 residues. Germline assignment: CDR1 SGHTA and CDR2 FQGNSA. CDR3: CASSLLRTAAGPQHF. Here the CDR3 DNA reads TGTGCCAGCAGCTTACTCCGGACGGCCGCGGGGCCCCAGCATTTT.

The chain recombines TRBV2 with TRBJ2-7; D possibly corresponds to TRBD2 (7 bases). The germline V gene has CDR1 SNHLY and CDR2 FYNNEI. V was shortened by 9 bases and J by 6 bases, with 15 bases between the two germline ends. This CDR3 region has 12 residues. CDR3 nucleotides: TGTGCCAGTAGGGGGAGGGTTGCCGAGCAGTACTTC. It is translated as CASRGRVAEQYF.

The chain couples TRBV27 to TRBJ2-1; TRBD2 might be the D (6 bases). The ends were cut back, 6 bases at V and 8 bases at J, with 11 bases in the middle. The germline V gene encodes CDR1 MNHEY and CDR2 SMNVEV (reference sequence). This CDR3 spans 12 amino acids. The CDR3 here is CASSTGLHEQFF. CDR3 in DNA: TGTGCCAGCAGCACGGGACTTCATGAGCAGTTCTTC.

The gene calls are TRBV30 and TRBJ2-7; 13 bases map to TRBD2. With 3 bases clipped from V and 2 bases from J, the junction kept 7 bases outside the gene matches. The length of the CDR3 is 16 residues. Germline V gives CDR1 GTSNPN, CDR2 SVGIG (reference sequence). The CDR3 is CAWSEWTSGSAYEQYF. The CDR3 nucleotides are TGTGCCTGGAGCGAATGGACTAGCGGGAGCGCCTACGAGCAGTACTTC.

The chain is built from TRBV21-1 and TRBJ2-5; the table's D gene call, TRBD2, was not cross checked with the DNA. TRBV21-1 counts as a pseudogene. This CDR3 region has 16 residues. CDR3 bases: TGTGCCAGCAGCAAACTACTAGCGGCCCAGCGGGAGACCCAGTACTTC. This sequence encodes CASSKLLAAQRETQYF.

V and J are TRBV9 and TRBJ1-3; no clear D. There are 15 residues in the CDR3. From germline, CDR1 is SGDLS and CDR2 YYNGEE. The V gene lost 2 bases and the J gene lost 0 bases, with 9 bases spanning the gap. The CDR3 region is CASSVLPSSGNTIYF. CDR3 in DNA: TGTGCCAGCAGCGTCCTCCCTAGCTCTGGAAACACCATATATTTT.

This sequence joins TRBV5-6 and TRBJ2-7; D unclear. From germline, CDR1 is SGHDT and CDR2 YYEEEE. The V end was cut by 1 base, the J end by 3 bases, with 11 bases between. CDR3 length: 14 residues. DNA for the CDR3: TGTGCCAGCAGCTTGTACCTCTCGGGCTACGAGCAGTACTTC. Translating it yields CASSLYLSGYEQYF.

CDR3 sequence: CASSLDAGRDEKLFF. In DNA, the CDR3 is TGTGCCAGCAGCTTAGACGCAGGGAGGGACGAAAAACTGTTTTTT. This chain connects TRBV7-9 to TRBJ1-4; D may be TRBD1 (5 bases). The CDR3 has 15 amino acids. Per germline, CDR1 SEHNR and CDR2 FQNEAQ (reference sequence). The V end was cut by 1 base, the J end by 8 bases, with 14 bases between.

The V gene is TRBV28, the J gene TRBJ2-1, with TRBD2 as a possible D gene (5 bases). The V end lost 3 bases, the J end lost 5 bases, and 11 bases lay between the germline ends. The CDR3 runs 14 residues. Germline lookup yields CDR1 MDHEN and CDR2 SYDVKM. As DNA, the CDR3 is TGTGCCAGCAGTTTCCAGCGGAGAGACAATGAGCAGTTCTTC. As protein: CASSFQRRDNEQFF.

The chain is built from TRBV28 and TRBJ2-7, with D perhaps TRBD2 (6 bases). This CDR3 spans 13 amino acids. Per the germline V gene, CDR1 is MDHEN and CDR2 is SYDVKM. V was pared by 7 bases and J by 2 bases, with 12 bases between. CDR3 region: CASIGSGAYEQYF. CDR3 sequence (DNA): TGTGCCAGCATCGGGAGTGGCGCCTACGAGCAGTACTTC.

To note about this clone: This sample includes further DNA sequences coding for the same CDR3. The CDR3 nucleotides are TGTGCCAGCAGCTTAGCTGGGACAGGGAGCTACGAGCAGTACTTC. Protein sequence: CASSLAGTGSYEQYF. The chain links TRBV13 to TRBJ2-7; 9 bases fit TRBD1. The germline V gene has CDR1 PRHDT and CDR2 FYEKMQ (reference sequence). Unmatched junction bases numbered 4, after V lost 1 base and J lost 3 bases. The CDR3 spans 15 residues.